These T cell receptor beta chains were read from a single sample in a study of cytomegalovirus exposure and HLA in healthy donors. Repertoires were generated with immunoSEQ multiplex PCR, while TCRdb's copy carries only in-frame clones and drops some. The sample has about 100,000 clones, around 82% seen once. Sequenced input: PBMCs. These receptors originate from a woman aged 55-69 years in good health and CMV-seronegative. Both conserved end residues are part of each CDR3. A D gene is named only where the DNA matches it firmly. Size is omitted from some rows. Given values are once, few, many or a class for expanded clones.

clone size	V gene	D gene	J gene	CDR3 protein	CDR3 DNA
few	TRBV5-4	TRBD2	TRBJ2-1	CASSVGSSGVANEQFF	TGTGCCAGCAGCGTGGGGTCTAGCGGAGTTGCCAATGAGCAGTTCTTC
.	TRBV4-3	.	TRBJ2-5	CASSQDFGKGLISETQYF	TGCGCCAGCAGCCAAGATTTCGGAAAGGGGTTAATTAGTGAGACCCAGTACTTC
.	TRBV7-8	TRBD1	TRBJ2-7	CASSPRDRDFSEQYF	TGTGCCAGCAGCCCCCGGGACAGGGACTTCAGCGAGCAGTACTTC
.	TRBV13	.	TRBJ2-1	CASSYQTAYNEQFF	TGTGCCAGCAGCTACCAAACTGCGTACAATGAGCAGTTCTTC
.	TRBV5-1	TRBD2	TRBJ2-3	CASSFSSGSIDTQYF	TGCGCCAGCAGCTTTTCTAGCGGGAGTATCGATACGCAGTATTTT
.	TRBV4-3	.	TRBJ2-5	CASSQDKAYPGETQYF	TGCGCCAGCAGCCAAGATAAGGCCTACCCAGGGGAGACCCAGTACTTC
.	TRBV30	.	TRBJ1-5	CAWGLSTVNQPQHF	TGTGCCTGGGGCCTCAGCACAGTTAATCAGCCCCAGCATTTT
.	TRBV18	.	TRBJ2-2	CASSPGTSGELFF	TGTGCCAGCTCACCCGGGACTTCTGGGGAGCTGTTTTTT
.	TRBV4-3	TRBD1	TRBJ2-2	CASSQDSVQGATGELFF	TGCGCCAGCAGCCAAGATTCGGTACAGGGGGCGACCGGGGAGCTGTTTTTT
.	TRBV6-1	.	TRBJ1-5	CASSEGANQPQHF	TGTGCCAGCAGTGAAGGGGCGAATCAGCCCCAGCATTTT
.	TRBV6-5	.	TRBJ1-1	CASKTPQGPTEAFF	TGTGCCAGCAAAACCCCACAGGGCCCCACTGAAGCTTTCTTT
.	TRBV5-1	.	TRBJ2-1	CASSLETGSYNEQFF	TGCGCCAGCAGCTTGGAAACAGGCTCCTACAATGAGCAGTTCTTC
.	TRBV28	.	TRBJ1-5	CASRTSGTLYQPQHF	TGTGCCAGCAGAACCTCCGGGACACTTTATCAGCCCCAGCATTTT
few	TRBV28	TRBD2	TRBJ2-1	CASSPTSGRGENEQFF	TGTGCCAGCAGTCCGACTAGCGGGAGGGGTGAAAATGAGCAGTTCTTC
few	TRBV7-2	TRBD2	TRBJ2-7	CASSLGLAGGGEQYF	TGTGCCAGCAGCTTAGGACTAGCGGGAGGCGGCGAGCAGTACTTC
.	TRBV6-5	TRBD2	TRBJ2-1	CGSGNPRTNEQFF	TGTGGGAGCGGGAATCCCCGAACGAATGAGCAGTTCTTC
.	TRBV4-1	.	TRBJ2-7	CASSQESSYEQYF	TGCGCCAGCAGCCAAGAGAGCTCCTACGAGCAGTACTTC
.	TRBV5-1	TRBD1	TRBJ1-1	CASSVGQGENTEAFF	TGCGCCAGCAGCGTGGGACAGGGGGAGAACACTGAAGCTTTCTTT
.	TRBV14	TRBD2	TRBJ2-1	CASSLGTSGRVYEQFF	TGTGCCAGCAGCCTTGGGACTAGCGGGAGGGTATATGAGCAGTTCTTC
.	TRBV15	.	TRBJ1-1	CATSRGGILEAFF	TGTGCCACCAGCAGAGGAGGTATACTTGAAGCTTTCTTT
.	TRBV5-4	.	TRBJ2-7	CASSTEDRYYEQYF	TGTGCCAGCAGCACTGAAGACAGATACTACGAGCAGTACTTC
.	TRBV5-6	.	TRBJ2-5	CASQLLLQETQYF	TGTGCCAGCCAACTACTGCTGCAAGAGACCCAGTACTTC
.	TRBV2	.	TRBJ1-2	CASRDNLYGYTF	TGTGCCAGCAGGGACAATCTCTATGGCTACACCTTC
.	TRBV7-9	.	TRBJ1-5	CASSPGVLDSNQPQHF	TGTGCCAGCAGCCCCGGGGTGTTGGATAGCAATCAGCCCCAGCATTTT
.	TRBV28	TRBD1	TRBJ1-2	CASSGTGYGYTF	TGTGCCAGCTCCGGGACAGGGTATGGCTACACCTTC
.	TRBV5-6	TRBD1	TRBJ1-2	CASSLGTGGYYGYTF	TGTGCCAGCAGCCTGGGGACAGGGGGCTACTATGGCTACACCTTC
.	TRBV10-3	TRBD2	TRBJ2-7	CAISSDTRGSFNEQYF	TGTGCCATCAGTTCTGACACTCGCGGGAGTTTCAACGAGCAGTACTTC
.	TRBV2	.	TRBJ2-1	CASSEIARRGQFF	TGTGCCAGCAGTGAAATAGCCCGCCGAGGGCAGTTCTTC
.	TRBV5-1	TRBD1	TRBJ1-2	CASSLEPDRGRGYGYTF	TGCGCCAGCAGCTTGGAACCGGACAGGGGGCGCGGCTATGGCTACACCTTC
.	TRBV7-9	TRBD2	TRBJ2-7	CASSAGLAGVGDEQYF	TGTGCCAGCAGCGCGGGACTAGCGGGAGTCGGAGACGAGCAGTACTTC
.	TRBV9	.	TRBJ1-2	CASSDSNYGYTF	TGTGCCAGCAGCGACAGTAACTATGGCTACACCTTC
.	TRBV4-3	.	TRBJ2-1	CASSPLRRENIVFF	TGCGCCAGCAGCCCCCTGCGGAGGGAGAACATCGTGTTCTTC
.	TRBV10-3	.	TRBJ2-7	CAIGTGEAYEQYF	TGTGCCATCGGGACGGGGGAAGCCTACGAGCAGTACTTC
.	TRBV19	.	TRBJ2-6	CASSRSYQGVIGSGANVLTF	TGTGCCAGTAGCCGCTCCTATCAAGGGGTTATAGGGTCTGGGGCCAACGTCCTGACTTTC
.	TRBV10-3	TRBD2	TRBJ2-1	CAIRDLRASGDNEQFF	TGTGCCATCAGGGACCTACGGGCTAGCGGGGACAATGAGCAGTTCTTC
.	TRBV29-1	TRBD1	TRBJ2-7	CSVEGTGGHEQYF	TGCAGCGTTGAAGGAACAGGGGGCCACGAGCAGTACTTC
.	TRBV4-1	TRBD1	TRBJ2-7	CASSQTDRGTYEQYF	TGCGCCAGCAGCCAAACGGACAGGGGCACCTACGAGCAGTACTTC
.	TRBV7-2	TRBD1	TRBJ2-7	CASSQWDSGSYEQYF	TGTGCCAGCAGCCAGTGGGACAGCGGATCCTACGAGCAGTACTTC
.	TRBV6-1	.	TRBJ1-3	CASSVDSNTIYF	TGTGCCAGCAGTGTCGACTCCAACACCATATATTTT
.	TRBV10-3	.	TRBJ1-1	CAISESGPEAFF	TGTGCCATCAGTGAGTCTGGGCCTGAAGCTTTCTTT
.	TRBV6-5	.	TRBJ2-1	CASSLSNRANEQFF	TGTGCCAGCAGCCTCTCAAACAGGGCCAATGAGCAGTTCTTC
.	TRBV19	.	TRBJ1-4	CASSMRSGQLIEKLFF	TGTGCCAGTAGTATGAGATCCGGACAGTTGATAGAAAAACTGTTCTTT
.	TRBV4-1	TRBD1	TRBJ1-4	CASSQVHGQAANEKLFF	TGCGCCAGCAGCCAAGTCCACGGACAGGCCGCTAATGAAAAACTGTTTTTT
.	TRBV28	.	TRBJ1-4	CASSPNLRVEDEKLFF	TGTGCCAGCAGTCCTAACCTCAGGGTGGAAGACGAAAAACTGTTTTTT
.	TRBV7-2	.	TRBJ2-3	CASSLRTGGGTDTQYF	TGTGCCAGCAGCCTTCGGACAGGAGGGGGCACAGATACGCAGTATTTT
few	TRBV7-8	.	TRBJ2-3	CASSLALFRTSTDTQYF	TGTGCCAGCAGCTTAGCGCTCTTCCGAACTAGCACAGATACGCAGTATTTT